The T cell receptor beta chain described here comes from a study of cytomegalovirus exposure and HLA in healthy donors. PCR involved 60 Vbeta and 13 Jbeta primers. Repertoires were generated with immunoSEQ multiplex PCR, while TCRdb's copy carries only in-frame clones and drops some. This sample has about 120,000 clones, with less than 90% found just once. The junction had 0 bases not matched to a gene; V was cut back by 3 bases and J by 2 bases. CDR3 size: 14 residues. In germline, CDR1 is MNHEY, CDR2 SMNVEV (reference sequence). The chain links TRBV27 to TRBJ1-3; 8 nucleotides align to TRBD1. The receptor was isolated from a man in his late teens or twenties in good health and CMV-seropositive. Sequenced input: PBMCs. The CDR3: CASSLTGAGNTIYF. The CDR3 nucleotides read TGTGCCAGCAGTTTGACAGGGGCTGGAAACACCATATATTTT.